What follows is one TCR beta chain and its context. No antigen is known for it. TCRdb re-called the 5' RACE reads with MiXCR, one entry per CDR3 protein. The sample comprises 1.5 million to 2 million distinct CDR3 sequences, around a third of which are singletons, and about 0.27% rests with the top ten. These data are taken from a study of identical twins. Study outcomes and limitations: It was possible that invariant MAIT and iNKT cells partly confounded the zero-insertion analyses. Monozygotic twins shared more out-of-frame TCR alpha than recombination models predicted. Cord blood beta clonotypes present at high abundance carried fewer insertions; no such pattern appeared in memory repertoires.

The clonotype was recovered from a newborn girl in good health. The sample consisted of cord blood.

DNA of the CDR3: TGCAGTGCTAGCGGGCCGCAGGTCACGGAACTGTTTTTT. This translates into CSASGPQVTELFF. The gene calls are TRBV20-1 and TRBJ1-4; D is undetermined. Germline V gives CDR1 DFQATT, CDR2 SNEGSKA (reference sequence). The CDR3 loop spans 13 amino acids. V lost 3 bases and J lost 12, with 17 bases in between.